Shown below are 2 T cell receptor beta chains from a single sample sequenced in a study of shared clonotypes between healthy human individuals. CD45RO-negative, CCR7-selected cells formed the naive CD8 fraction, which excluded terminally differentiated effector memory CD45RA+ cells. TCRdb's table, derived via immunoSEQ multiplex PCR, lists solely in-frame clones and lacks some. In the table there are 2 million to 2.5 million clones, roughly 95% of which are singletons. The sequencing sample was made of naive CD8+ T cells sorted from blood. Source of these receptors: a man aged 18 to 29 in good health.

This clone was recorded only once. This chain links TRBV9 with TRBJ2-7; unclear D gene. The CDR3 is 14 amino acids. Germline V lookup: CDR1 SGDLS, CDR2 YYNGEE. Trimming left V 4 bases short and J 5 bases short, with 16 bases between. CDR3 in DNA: TGTGCCAGCAGCCCTTTGTCTAGAGAGGACGAGCAGTACTTC. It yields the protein CASSPLSREDEQYF. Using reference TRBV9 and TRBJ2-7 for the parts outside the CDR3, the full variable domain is DSGVTQTPKHLITATGQRVTLRCSPRSGDLSVYWYQQSLDQGLQFLIQYYNGEERAKGNILERFSAQQFPDLHSELNLSSLELGDSALYFCASSPLSREDEQYFGPGTRLTVT.

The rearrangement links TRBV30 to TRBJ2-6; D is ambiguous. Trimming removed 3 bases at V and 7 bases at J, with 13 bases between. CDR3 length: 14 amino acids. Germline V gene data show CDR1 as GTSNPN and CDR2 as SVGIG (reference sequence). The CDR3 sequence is CAWSPPISANVLTF. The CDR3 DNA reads TGTGCCTGGAGCCCCCCAATCTCTGCCAACGTCCTGACTTTC.